The 5 T cell receptor beta chains below all came from one sample that was sequenced in a study of blood T cell repertoires in COVID-19. Data came from immunoSEQ multiplex PCR; TCRdb stores just in-frame clones and leaves some out. The sample includes some 32,000 clones, 88% of them seen just once. The sequenced material came from peripheral blood. The receptor set was obtained from a human donor in a cohort sampled during active COVID-19.

The chain combines TRBV4-2 with TRBJ2-3, with 11 bases matching TRBD2. Germline V gene lookup returns CDR1 LGHNA and CDR2 YNFKEQ. V lost 3 bases and J lost 3; bases outside the gene matches: 5. The length of the CDR3 is 16 residues. As DNA, the CDR3 is TGTGCCAGCAGCCAGGAAACTAGCGGGGGAACAGATACGCAGTATTTT. This gives the protein CASSQETSGGTDTQYF.

The chain links TRBV9 to TRBJ1-5; D not resolved. Germline values: CDR1 SGDLS, CDR2 YYNGEE. The CDR3 covers 14 residues. The germline V and J ends were trimmed by 3 bases and 5 bases, with 12 bases remaining between them. The CDR3 protein is CASSAGTKDQPQHF. The CDR3 DNA sequence: TGTGCCAGCAGCGCGGGAACTAAGGATCAGCCCCAGCATTTT.

On this clone: The junction departs from the called germline gene at one end, perhaps through a read error. This rearrangement joins TRBV6-5 to TRBJ1-6; possible D gene TRBD1, 5 bases. The CDR3 covers 13 residues. CDR1 is MNHEY and CDR2 is SVGAGI in the germline V gene. The CDR3 loop is CASGRQGNSPLHF. CDR3 nucleotide sequence: TGTGCCAGCGGCCGCCAGGGTAATTCGCCCCTCCACTTT.

The chain uses TRBV18 and TRBJ2-3; D not certain. Germline V gene data show CDR1 as KGHSH and CDR2 as LQKENI. The CDR3 sequence is 12 residues long. V was trimmed by 4 bases and J by 1 base, leaving 3 bases between them. CDR3 loop: CASSRGTDTQYF. The CDR3 coding sequence is TGTGCCAGCTCACGCGGCACAGATACGCAGTATTTT.

The chain recombines TRBV12-3 or TRBV12-4 with TRBJ2-3; the match to TRBD1 covers 8 bases. The CDR3 has 13 amino acids. The ends lost 3 bases at V and 6 bases at J; junction bases unmatched: 2. CDR3 bases: TGTGCCAGCAGTTTTGCAGGGGGCGATACGCAGTATTTT. Its protein is CASSFAGGDTQYF.